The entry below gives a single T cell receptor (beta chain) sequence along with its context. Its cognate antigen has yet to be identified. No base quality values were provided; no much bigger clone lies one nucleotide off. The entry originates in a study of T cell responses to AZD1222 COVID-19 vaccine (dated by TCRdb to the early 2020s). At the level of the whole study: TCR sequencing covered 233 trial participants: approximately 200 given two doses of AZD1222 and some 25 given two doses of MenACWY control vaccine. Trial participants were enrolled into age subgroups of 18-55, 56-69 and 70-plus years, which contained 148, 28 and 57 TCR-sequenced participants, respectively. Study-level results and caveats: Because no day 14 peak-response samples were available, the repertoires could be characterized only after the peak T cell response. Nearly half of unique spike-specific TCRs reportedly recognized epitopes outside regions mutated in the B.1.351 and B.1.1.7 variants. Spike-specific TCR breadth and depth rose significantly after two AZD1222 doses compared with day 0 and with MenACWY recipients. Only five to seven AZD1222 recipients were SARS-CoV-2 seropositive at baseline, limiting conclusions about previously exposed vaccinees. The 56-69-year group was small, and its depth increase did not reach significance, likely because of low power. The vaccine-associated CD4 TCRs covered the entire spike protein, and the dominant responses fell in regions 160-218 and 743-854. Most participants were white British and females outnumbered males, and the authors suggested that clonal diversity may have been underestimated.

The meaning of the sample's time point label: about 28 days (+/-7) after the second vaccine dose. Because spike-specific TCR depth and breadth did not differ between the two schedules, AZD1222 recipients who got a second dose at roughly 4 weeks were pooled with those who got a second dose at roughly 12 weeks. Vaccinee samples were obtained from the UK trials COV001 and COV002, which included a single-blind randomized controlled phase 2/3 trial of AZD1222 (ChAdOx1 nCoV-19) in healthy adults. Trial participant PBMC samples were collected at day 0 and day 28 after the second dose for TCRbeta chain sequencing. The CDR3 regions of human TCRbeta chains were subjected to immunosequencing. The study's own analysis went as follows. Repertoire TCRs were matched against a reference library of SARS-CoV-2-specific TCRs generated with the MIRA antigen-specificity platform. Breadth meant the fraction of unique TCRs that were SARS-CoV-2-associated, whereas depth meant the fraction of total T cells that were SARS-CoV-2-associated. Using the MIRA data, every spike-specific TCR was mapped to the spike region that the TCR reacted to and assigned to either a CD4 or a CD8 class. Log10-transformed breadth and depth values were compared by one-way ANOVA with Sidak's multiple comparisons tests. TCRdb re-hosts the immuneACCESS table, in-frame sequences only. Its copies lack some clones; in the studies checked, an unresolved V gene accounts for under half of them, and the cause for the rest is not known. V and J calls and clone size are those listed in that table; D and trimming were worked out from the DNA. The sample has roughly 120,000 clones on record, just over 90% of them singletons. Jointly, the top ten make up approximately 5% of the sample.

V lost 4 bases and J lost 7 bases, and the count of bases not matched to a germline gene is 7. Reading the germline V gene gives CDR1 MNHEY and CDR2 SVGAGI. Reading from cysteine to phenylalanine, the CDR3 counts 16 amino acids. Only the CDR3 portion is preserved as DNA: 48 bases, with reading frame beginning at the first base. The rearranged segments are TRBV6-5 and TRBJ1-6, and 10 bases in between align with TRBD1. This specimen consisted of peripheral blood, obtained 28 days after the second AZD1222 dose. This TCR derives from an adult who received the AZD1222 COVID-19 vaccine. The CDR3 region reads CASSFPPGQGNSPLHF. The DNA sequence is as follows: TGTGCCAGCAGTTTCCCACCGGGACAGGGGAATTCACCCCTCCACTTT.